A selection of T cell receptor beta chains follows, all from one sample in a study of T cells in Graves' hyperthyroidism and ophthalmopathy. TCRdb reanalysed the multiplex PCR reads using MiXCR and keeps one entry per CDR3 protein. The repertoire consists of hundreds of thousands of distinct CDR3 sequences, with about 15% occurring once and the leading ten covering roughly 10%. Specimen: blood. The receptors come from a woman younger than 30 with Graves' hyperthyroidism. Each CDR3 is given with its conserved first and last residue. The order of the fields is CDR3 DNA, CDR3 protein, J gene, clone size, V gene, D gene. A D gene is named only where the DNA matches it firmly. Clone size is given for some rows only: seen once, a few or many times, or a class if the clone is expanded.

TGTGCCAGCAGTTCCCCCCGAGGGGGCGCGGGGGGAAACACCATATATTTT CASSSPRGGAGGNTIYF TRBJ1-3 few TRBV28 TRBD1
TGCGCCAGCAGCCGAAGTAGGAGGGCTGGAAACACCATATATTTT CASSRSRRAGNTIYF TRBJ1-3 few TRBV4-3 -
TGTGCCAGTAGTACGGGTTGGGTCGCTGAGCGTTACAATGAGCAGTTCTTC CASSTGWVAERYNEQFF TRBJ2-1 few TRBV19 -
TGCGCCAGCAGTGAACAGCGGGAGTACCACGAGCAGTACTTC CASSEQREYHEQYF TRBJ2-7 few TRBV10-1 TRBD2
TGTGCCAGCAGCTTGATACAGGGCTACGAGCAGTACTTC CASSLIQGYEQYF TRBJ2-7 few TRBV7-3 -
TGTGCCAGCAGCGCAGCGGGGGGGGCGGTTAAATACTATGGCTACACCTTC CASSAAGGAVKYYGYTF TRBJ1-2 many TRBV12-3/TRBV12-4 -
TGTGCCAGCAGCTTGGCGGGGAGGTTGGAGACCCAGTACTTC CASSLAGRLETQYF TRBJ2-5 many TRBV5-5 -
TGCAGCGTTGTGGGACAGCATGGGTACGAGCAGTACTTC CSVVGQHGYEQYF TRBJ2-7 - TRBV29-1 TRBD1
TGTGCCAGCAGATTGGGGGGCCGACTAGCGGGAGATTATTTAACCGGGGAGCTGTTTTTT CASRLGGRLAGDYLTGELFF TRBJ2-2 many TRBV11-3 TRBD2
TGTGCCAGTAGTAAGTTGGGGACTAGCGAGCGTGGGGCCAACGTCCTGACTTTC CASSKLGTSERGANVLTF TRBJ2-6 - TRBV19 TRBD2
TGCAGTGCTGCCCCTAGGACTAGTTCAGACGAGCAGTACTTC CSAAPRTSSDEQYF TRBJ2-7 few TRBV20-1 TRBD2
TGTGCCAGCAGCCAGCGGACTAGCGGGAGGGCGGGCACAGATACGCAGTATTTT CASSQRTSGRAGTDTQYF TRBJ2-3 many TRBV7-8 TRBD2
TGTGCCAGCAGCTTAACCACCAGGGAACCCTACGAGCAGTACTTC CASSLTTREPYEQYF TRBJ2-7 many TRBV7-9 -
TGCAGCGTTGAGTGTCCGTTGAACACTGAAGCTTTCTTT CSVECPLNTEAFF TRBJ1-1 - TRBV29-1 -
TGTGCCAGTACCCAATTCCCTGGGACAGGGCCTAACAATGAGCAGTTCTTC CASTQFPGTGPNNEQFF TRBJ2-1 - TRBV19 TRBD1
TGTGCCAGCTCGCCGGGACAGGGGAGATCCTACAATGAGCAGTTCTTC CASSPGQGRSYNEQFF TRBJ2-1 - TRBV18 TRBD1